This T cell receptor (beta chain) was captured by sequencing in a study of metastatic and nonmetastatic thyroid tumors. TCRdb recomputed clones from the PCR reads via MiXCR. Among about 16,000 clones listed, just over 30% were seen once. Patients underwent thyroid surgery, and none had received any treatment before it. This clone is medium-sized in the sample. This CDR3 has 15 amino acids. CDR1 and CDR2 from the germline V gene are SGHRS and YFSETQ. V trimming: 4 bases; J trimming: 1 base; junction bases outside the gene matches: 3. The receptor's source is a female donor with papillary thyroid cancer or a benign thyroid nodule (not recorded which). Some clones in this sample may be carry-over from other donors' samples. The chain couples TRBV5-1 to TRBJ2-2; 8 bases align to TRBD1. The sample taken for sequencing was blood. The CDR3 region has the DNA TGCGCCAGCAGCCTGGGACAGGAGAACACCGGGGAGCTGTTTTTT. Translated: CASSLGQENTGELFF.